The rows below give T cell receptor beta chains drawn from one sample of a study of Tregs in tolerant kidney transplant recipients. Libraries were prepared by immunoSEQ multiplex PCR; TCRdb keeps only in-frame clonotypes and omits some of them. The sample carries more than 30,000 clones, 65% to 85% recorded once. Antigens of these TCRs are unknown. Sequencing input: Tregs from blood cultured with allogeneic cells. The receptors stem from a human donor in good health. CDR3s include the opening cysteine and the closing phenylalanine or tryptophan. A D gene is named only where the DNA matches it firmly. Some rows have no size entry. The others give once, few or many, or a class for an expanded clone.

j_call,clone_size,v_call,d_call,cdr3_aa,cdr3_nt
TRBJ2-5,.,TRBV5-5,.,CASSFGRRQETQYF,TGTGCCAGCAGCTTCGGGCGGCGGCAAGAGACCCAGTACTTC
TRBJ2-7,.,TRBV29-1,.,CSVGRDREQYF,TGCAGCGTTGGTCGTGATCGCGAGCAGTACTTC
TRBJ2-7,.,TRBV7-2,.,CASSLGQFLSYEQYF,TGTGCCAGCAGCTTAGGGCAGTTCCTTTCCTACGAGCAGTACTTC
TRBJ1-2,.,TRBV5-1,.,CASSGDFYGYTF,TGCGCCAGCAGCGGGGACTTCTATGGCTACACCTTC
TRBJ2-5,.,TRBV5-3,TRBD1,CARSLVPDRFKTQYF,TGTGCCAGAAGCTTGGTACCGGACAGGTTTAAGACCCAGTACTTC
TRBJ1-2,.,TRBV6-5,.,CASRRGGGYTF,TGTGCCAGCAGGCGGGGGGGAGGCTACACCTTC
TRBJ1-2,.,TRBV6-5,.,CARGKAAGGGYTF,TGTGCCCGCGGGAAAGCGGCGGGGGGGGGCTACACCTTC
TRBJ2-2,.,TRBV10-3,TRBD2,CAISESWSGGTSSAGELFF,TGTGCCATCAGTGAGTCGTGGTCGGGGGGGACTAGCAGCGCCGGGGAGCTGTTTTTT
TRBJ2-2,.,TRBV9,TRBD2,CASGLAGTGELFF,TGTGCCAGCGGACTAGCTGGCACCGGGGAGCTGTTTTTT
TRBJ2-2,few,TRBV6-6,.,CASSYAGDSQELFF,TGTGCCAGCAGTTATGCTGGGGACTCGCAGGAGCTGTTTTTT
TRBJ2-7,once,TRBV7-1,.,CASSPAGAGYEQYF,TGTGCCAGCAGCCCTGCGGGGGCGGGCTACGAGCAGTACTTC
TRBJ2-7,.,TRBV7-8,TRBD2,CASSSGGSGDYEQYF,TGTGCCAGCAGCTCGGGGGGATCCGGGGACTACGAGCAGTACTTC
TRBJ1-1,.,TRBV9,.,CASSPQGNTEAFF,TGTGCCAGCAGCCCTCAGGGGAACACTGAAGCTTTCTTT
TRBJ1-4,.,TRBV4-2,.,CASSPAQGGSEKLFF,TGTGCCAGCAGCCCGGCGCAGGGTGGGAGTGAAAAACTGTTTTTT
TRBJ2-7,.,TRBV7-2,TRBD1,CASRPIRQGFYEQYF,TGTGCCAGCAGACCTATACGACAGGGGTTCTACGAGCAGTACTTC
TRBJ2-2,.,TRBV5-1,.,CASSPGTFAAGELFF,TGCGCCAGCAGCCCCGGGACCTTCGCGGCCGGGGAGCTGTTTTTT
TRBJ2-1,few,TRBV5-8,.,CASSLRARTYNEQFF,TGTGCCAGCAGCTTACGTGCAAGAACCTACAATGAGCAGTTCTTC
TRBJ2-7,.,TRBV7-9,TRBD2,CASSLAISGIDYEQYF,TGTGCCAGCAGCTTAGCGATTAGCGGGATAGACTACGAGCAGTACTTC
TRBJ2-6,once,TRBV30,.,CAWSVQPSGANVLTF,TGTGCCTGGAGTGTACAGCCCTCTGGGGCCAACGTCCTGACTTTC
TRBJ2-1,.,TRBV9,TRBD2,CASSAREGRRDEQFF,TGTGCCAGCAGCGCTCGGGAGGGGCGGCGCGATGAGCAGTTCTTC
TRBJ2-5,.,TRBV27,TRBD2,CASRLTSGGGQETQYF,TGTGCCAGCAGACTAACTAGCGGGGGGGGGCAAGAGACCCAGTACTTC
TRBJ2-2,.,TRBV5-1,.,CASSLNPGELFF,TGCGCCAGCAGCCTCAATCCCGGGGAGCTGTTTTTT
TRBJ1-5,.,TRBV6-1,.,CASSERRGNQPQHF,TGTGCCAGCAGTGAAAGAAGGGGCAATCAGCCCCAGCATTTT
TRBJ2-7,.,TRBV30,.,CAWRKSQLTYEQYF,TGTGCCTGGAGAAAGTCCCAGCTAACCTACGAGCAGTACTTC
TRBJ1-2,.,TRBV7-9,.,CASSLGSWSGGYTF,TGTGCCAGCAGCTTAGGGAGCTGGTCGGGTGGCTACACCTTC
TRBJ1-1,once,TRBV5-1,.,CASSLQGFGTEAFF,TGCGCCAGCAGCCTACAGGGTTTTGGCACTGAAGCTTTCTTT
TRBJ1-2,medium-sized,TRBV6-6,.,CASSHGTRDGYTF,TGTGCCAGCAGCCACGGGACCCGGGATGGCTACACCTTC
TRBJ2-2,.,TRBV15,.,CATSRGLNTGELFF,TGTGCCACCAGCAGAGGCCTGAACACCGGGGAGCTGTTTTTT
TRBJ2-5,.,TRBV7-2,.,CASSPRETQYF,TGTGCCAGCAGCCCGCGGGAGACCCAGTACTTC
TRBJ1-5,.,TRBV25-1,.,CASSEFGLDQPQHF,TGTGCCAGCAGTGAATTCGGGCTGGATCAGCCCCAGCATTTT
TRBJ2-7,few,TRBV7-2,.,CASSNRRVYEQYF,TGTGCCAGCAGCAATAGGAGGGTATACGAGCAGTACTTC
TRBJ2-7,.,TRBV7-2,TRBD1,CASSLAGTVAYEQYF,TGTGCCAGCAGCCTCGCCGGGACAGTCGCCTACGAGCAGTACTTC
TRBJ2-2,.,TRBV5-1,.,CASSFMGSTGELFF,TGCGCCAGCAGCTTTATGGGGTCCACCGGGGAGCTGTTTTTT
TRBJ2-7,.,TRBV7-8,.,CASSLVPDYEQYF,TGTGCCAGCAGCTTAGTGCCTGACTACGAGCAGTACTTC
TRBJ2-7,.,TRBV23-1,.,CASSQSSGPYYEQYF,TGCGCCAGCAGTCAATCGTCGGGACCTTACTACGAGCAGTACTTC
TRBJ2-3,.,TRBV7-2,.,CASSLDRSADTQYF,TGTGCCAGCAGCCTAGACAGGTCAGCAGACACGCAGTATTTT
TRBJ2-3,.,TRBV2,TRBD1,CASIGDRGTDTQYF,TGTGCCAGCATTGGAGACAGGGGGACGGATACGCAGTATTTT
TRBJ2-6,.,TRBV11-1,TRBD1,CASSRSGGGYGANVLTF,TGTGCCAGCAGCAGATCAGGGGGCGGATATGGGGCCAACGTCCTGACTTTC
TRBJ2-3,.,TRBV5-1,.,CASSLLQYTDTQYF,TGCGCCAGCAGCTTGTTGCAGTACACAGATACGCAGTATTTT
TRBJ1-1,.,TRBV4-2,.,CASSQENYSYKEAFF,TGTGCCAGCAGCCAAGAAAACTACAGTTACAAAGAAGCTTTCTTT
TRBJ2-5,.,TRBV5-1,TRBD2,CASSLGLTSGPEETQYF,TGCGCCAGCAGCTTGGGGTTGACTAGCGGACCAGAAGAGACCCAGTACTTC
TRBJ2-7,once,TRBV7-9,.,CASSLSGVVNEQYF,TGTGCCAGCAGCTTGTCCGGAGTTGTAAACGAGCAGTACTTC
TRBJ2-7,.,TRBV6-5,TRBD1,CASSYLGDRGYEQYF,TGTGCCAGCAGTTACCTGGGTGACAGGGGCTACGAGCAGTACTTC
TRBJ1-2,.,TRBV27,TRBD1,CASSSYRGHGYTF,TGTGCCAGCAGTTCATACAGGGGCCATGGCTACACCTTC
TRBJ2-5,.,TRBV12-5,TRBD2,CASGLSSGSGETQYF,TGTGCTAGTGGTTTGAGTAGCGGGAGTGGGGAGACCCAGTACTTC
TRBJ2-7,.,TRBV7-9,.,CASSPGYYEQYF,TGTGCCAGCAGCCCCGGGTACTACGAGCAGTACTTC
TRBJ2-7,.,TRBV4-2,TRBD2,CASSLGLAGYEQYF,TGTGCCAGCAGCTTAGGACTAGCGGGTTACGAGCAGTACTTC
TRBJ1-4,few,TRBV30,.,CAWSPGGLELFF,TGTGCCTGGAGCCCGGGGGGCCTGGAACTGTTTTTT
TRBJ2-7,.,TRBV5-4,TRBD2,CASSSSTSGGLYEQYF,TGTGCCAGCAGCTCTTCGACTAGCGGGGGCCTCTACGAGCAGTACTTC
TRBJ1-3,once,TRBV12-5,.,CASQATTGASFSGNTIYF,TGTGCTAGCCAGGCCACGACAGGAGCCTCATTCTCTGGAAACACCATATATTTT
TRBJ2-3,once,TRBV5-1,TRBD1,CASSSDREGTDTQYF,TGCGCCAGCAGCTCGGACAGGGAAGGCACAGATACGCAGTATTTT
TRBJ2-3,.,TRBV7-9,.,CASSFGSGYDTQYF,TGTGCCAGCAGCTTTGGGTCGGGTTACGATACGCAGTATTTT
TRBJ1-4,.,TRBV27,.,CASSSTPEKLFF,TGTGCCAGCAGTTCTACTCCTGAAAAACTGTTTTTT